This TCR beta chain appears in the sequencing data of a study of human T cells and chemical hapten exposure. The CDR3 is 13 amino acids. The V end lost 6 bases, the J end lost 6 bases, and 14 bases lay between the germline ends. The study, taken as a whole, reports: Expanded TCRs formed significantly more large CDR3 similarity clusters than controls. Among TCRs, those above 1 in 1000 frequency were unaffected by DPC sensitization.

The time point denotes: pre-sensitization, week 0. Documented treatment: therapeutic diphenylcyclopropenone sensitization with weekly scalp DPC. Regarding this clonotype: The antigen remains undetermined.

The study's library attached unique molecular identifiers to single cDNA molecules. From the RACE reads, TCRdb called clonotypes with MiXCR, one entry per CDR3 protein. Of 200,000 to 300,000 distinct CDR3 sequences listed, about 9% are singletons. This clonotype was sampled from a woman aged 35 to 49 with alopecia areata. Some clones in this sample may be carry-over from other donors' samples. The chain couples TRBV12-3 or TRBV12-4 to TRBJ1-2; possibly TRBD1 for D (5 bases). The specimen comprised whole blood, sampled in connection with sensitization to the hapten diphenylcyclopropenone (DPC). CDR3 sequence: CASRAPGDHGYTF. CDR3 nucleotides: TGTGCCAGCAGAGCCCCCGGGGACCATGGCTACACCTTC.